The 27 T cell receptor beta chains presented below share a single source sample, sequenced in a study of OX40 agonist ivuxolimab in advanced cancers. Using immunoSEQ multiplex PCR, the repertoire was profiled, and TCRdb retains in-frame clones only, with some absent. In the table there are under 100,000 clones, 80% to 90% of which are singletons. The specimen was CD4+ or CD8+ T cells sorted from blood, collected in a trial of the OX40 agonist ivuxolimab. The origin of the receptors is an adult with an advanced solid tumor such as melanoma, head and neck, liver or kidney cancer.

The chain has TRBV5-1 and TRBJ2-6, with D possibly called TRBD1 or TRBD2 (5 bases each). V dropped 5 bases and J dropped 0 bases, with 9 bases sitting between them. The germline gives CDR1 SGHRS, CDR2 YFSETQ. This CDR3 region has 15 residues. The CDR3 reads CASSRDGSGANVLTF. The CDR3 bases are TGCGCCAGCAGTCGGGACGGCTCTGGGGCCAACGTCCTGACTTTC.

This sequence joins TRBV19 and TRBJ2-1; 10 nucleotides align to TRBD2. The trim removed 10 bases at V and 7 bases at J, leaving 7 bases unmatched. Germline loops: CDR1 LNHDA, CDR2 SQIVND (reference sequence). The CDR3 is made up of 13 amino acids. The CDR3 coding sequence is TGTGCCACCAGAGCGGGGGGGCCGAATGAGCAGTTCTTC. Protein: CATRAGGPNEQFF.

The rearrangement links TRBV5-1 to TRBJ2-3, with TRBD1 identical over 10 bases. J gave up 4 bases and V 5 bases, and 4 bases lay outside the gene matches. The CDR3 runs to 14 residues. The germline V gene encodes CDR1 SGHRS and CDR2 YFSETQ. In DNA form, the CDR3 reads TGCGCCAGCAGGGGAGGGACAGGGGCAGATACGCAGTATTTT. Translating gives CASRGGTGADTQYF. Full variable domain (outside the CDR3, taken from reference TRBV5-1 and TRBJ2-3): KAGVTQTPRYLIKTRGQQVTLSCSPISGHRSVSWYQQTPGQGLQFLFEYFSETQRNKGNFPGRFSGRQFSNSRSEMNVSTLELGDSALYLCASRGGTGADTQYFGPGTRLTVL.

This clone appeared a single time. This CDR3 is CASTHRDREYGYTF. Here the CDR3 DNA reads TGTGCCAGCACCCATCGGGACAGGGAGTATGGCTACACCTTC. The genes are TRBV9 and TRBJ1-2; 9 positions match TRBD1. CDR1 and CDR2 (germline): SGDLS, YYNGEE. The CDR3 extends over 14 amino acids. Germline trimming cut 6 bases from V and 5 bases from J; bases unmatched to any gene: 8.

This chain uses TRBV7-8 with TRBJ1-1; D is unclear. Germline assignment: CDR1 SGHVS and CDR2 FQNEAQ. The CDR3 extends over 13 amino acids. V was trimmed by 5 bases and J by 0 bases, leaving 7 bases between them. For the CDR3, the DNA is TGTGCCAGCAGCCTCGCCCTGAACACTGAAGCTTTCTTT. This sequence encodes CASSLALNTEAFF. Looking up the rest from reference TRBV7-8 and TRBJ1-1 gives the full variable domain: GAGVSQSPRYKVAKRGQDVALRCDPISGHVSLFWYQQALGQGPEFLTYFQNEAQLDKSGLPSDRFFAERPEGSVSTLKIQRTQQEDSAVYLCASSLALNTEAFFGQGTRLTVV.

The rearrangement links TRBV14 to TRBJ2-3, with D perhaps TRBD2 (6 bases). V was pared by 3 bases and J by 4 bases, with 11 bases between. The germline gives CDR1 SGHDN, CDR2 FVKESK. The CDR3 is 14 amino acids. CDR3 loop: CASSQGLGPDTQYF. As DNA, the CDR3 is TGTGCCAGCAGCCAGGGACTCGGGCCAGATACGCAGTATTTT. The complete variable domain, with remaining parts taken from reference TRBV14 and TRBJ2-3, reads EAGVTQFPSHSVIEKGQTVTLRCDPISGHDNLYWYRRVMGKEIKFLLHFVKESKQDESGMPNNRFLAERTGGTYSTLKVQPAELEDSGVYFCASSQGLGPDTQYFGPGTRLTVL.

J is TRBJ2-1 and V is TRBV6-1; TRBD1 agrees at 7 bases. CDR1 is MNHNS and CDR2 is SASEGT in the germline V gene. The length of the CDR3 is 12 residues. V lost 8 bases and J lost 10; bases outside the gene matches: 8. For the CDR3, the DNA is TGTGCCAGCGGCGACAGGGTCGGCGAGCAGTTCTTC. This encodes CASGDRVGEQFF.

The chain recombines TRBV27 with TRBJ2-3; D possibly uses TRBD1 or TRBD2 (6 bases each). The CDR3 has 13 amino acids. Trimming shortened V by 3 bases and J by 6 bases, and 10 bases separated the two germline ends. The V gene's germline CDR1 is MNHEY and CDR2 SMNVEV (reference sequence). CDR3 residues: CASSFWGADTQYF. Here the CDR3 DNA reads TGTGCCAGCAGTTTCTGGGGGGCCGATACGCAGTATTTT.

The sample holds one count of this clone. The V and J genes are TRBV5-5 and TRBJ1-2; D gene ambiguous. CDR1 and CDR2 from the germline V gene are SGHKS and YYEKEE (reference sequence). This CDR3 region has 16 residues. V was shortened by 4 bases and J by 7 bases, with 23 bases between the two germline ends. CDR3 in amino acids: CASSPSLEAWRGGYTF. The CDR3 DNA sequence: TGTGCCAGCAGCCCCTCCTTGGAGGCCTGGCGGGGTGGCTACACCTTC.

The CDR3 bases are TGCGCCAGCAGCCGCGGAACCCGGGGAGGGACAGGGCGAGATACGCAGTATTTT. This codes for CASSRGTRGGTGRDTQYF. The gene calls are TRBV5-1 and TRBJ2-3, with 9 bases that match TRBD1. CDR1 SGHRS and CDR2 YFSETQ come from the germline V gene. The CDR3 runs to 18 residues. The V and J ends lost 4 bases and 5 bases, in that order; junction bases with no gene match: 17.

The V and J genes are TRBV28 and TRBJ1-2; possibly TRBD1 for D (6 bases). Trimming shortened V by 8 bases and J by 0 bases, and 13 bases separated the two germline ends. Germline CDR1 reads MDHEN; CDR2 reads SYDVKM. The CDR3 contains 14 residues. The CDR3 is CASGGHEANYGYTF. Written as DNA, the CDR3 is TGTGCCAGCGGGGGACATGAAGCTAACTATGGCTACACCTTC.

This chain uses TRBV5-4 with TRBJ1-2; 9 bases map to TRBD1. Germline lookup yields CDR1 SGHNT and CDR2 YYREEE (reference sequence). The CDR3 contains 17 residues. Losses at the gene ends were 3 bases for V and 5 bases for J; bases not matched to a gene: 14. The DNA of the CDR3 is TGTGCCAGCAGCTCGCCCCTGGGCGGGACAGGGATGTATGGCTACACCTTC. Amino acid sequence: CASSSPLGGTGMYGYTF.

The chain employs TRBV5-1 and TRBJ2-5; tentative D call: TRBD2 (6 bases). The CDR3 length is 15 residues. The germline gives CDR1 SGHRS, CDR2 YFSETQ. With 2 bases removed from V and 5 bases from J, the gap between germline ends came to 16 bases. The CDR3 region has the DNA TGCGCCAGCAGCTTTGGTAGCGGAAACGGGGAGACCCAGTACTTC. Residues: CASSFGSGNGETQYF.

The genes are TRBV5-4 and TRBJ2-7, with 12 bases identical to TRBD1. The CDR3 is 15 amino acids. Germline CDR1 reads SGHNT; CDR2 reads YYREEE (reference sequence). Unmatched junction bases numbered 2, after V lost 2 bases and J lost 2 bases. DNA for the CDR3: TGTGCCAGCAGCTTCGGGACAGGGGGCGCCTACGAGCAGTACTTC. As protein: CASSFGTGGAYEQYF.

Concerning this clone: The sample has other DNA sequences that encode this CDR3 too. The chain's CDR3 is CASSLNTGELFF. CDR3 sequence (DNA): TGTGCCAGCAGCTTGAACACCGGGGAGCTGTTTTTT. V usage is TRBV7-2 and J usage is TRBJ2-2; D is unclear. Trimming removed 3 bases from V and 1 base from J, with 0 bases in between. Per germline, CDR1 SGHTA and CDR2 FQGNSA. The CDR3 spans 12 residues.

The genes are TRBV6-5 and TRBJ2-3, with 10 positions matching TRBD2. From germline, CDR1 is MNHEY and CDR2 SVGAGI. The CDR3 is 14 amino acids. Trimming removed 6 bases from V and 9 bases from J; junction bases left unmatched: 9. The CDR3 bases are TGTGCCAGCAGCATCAGCGGGAGGGCCAGCACGCAGTATTTT. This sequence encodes CASSISGRASTQYF.

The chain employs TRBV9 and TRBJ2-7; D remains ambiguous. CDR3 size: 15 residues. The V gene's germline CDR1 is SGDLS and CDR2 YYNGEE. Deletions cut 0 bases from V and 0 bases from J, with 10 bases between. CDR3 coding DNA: TGTGCCAGCAGCGTAGAGCCAGCTATCTCCTACGAGCAGTACTTC. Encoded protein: CASSVEPAISYEQYF.

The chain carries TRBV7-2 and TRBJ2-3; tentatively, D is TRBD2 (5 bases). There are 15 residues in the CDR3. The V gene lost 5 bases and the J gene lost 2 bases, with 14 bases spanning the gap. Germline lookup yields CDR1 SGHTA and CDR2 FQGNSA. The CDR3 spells CASSRGRAPTDTQYF. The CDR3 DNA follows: TGTGCCAGCAGCCGTGGGCGGGCCCCCACAGATACGCAGTATTTT.

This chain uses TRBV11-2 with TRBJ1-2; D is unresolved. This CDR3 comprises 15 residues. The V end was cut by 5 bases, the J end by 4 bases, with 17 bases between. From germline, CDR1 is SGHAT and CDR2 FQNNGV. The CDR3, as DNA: TGTGCCAGCAGCCCCGCAGGAGCGGGTATCTATGGCTACACCTTC. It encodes CASSPAGAGIYGYTF.

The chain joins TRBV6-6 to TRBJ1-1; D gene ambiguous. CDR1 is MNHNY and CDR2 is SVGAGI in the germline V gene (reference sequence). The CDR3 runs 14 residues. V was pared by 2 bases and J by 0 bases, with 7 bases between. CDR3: CASSYRVMNTEAFF. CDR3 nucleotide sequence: TGTGCCAGCAGTTACAGGGTCATGAACACTGAAGCTTTCTTT.

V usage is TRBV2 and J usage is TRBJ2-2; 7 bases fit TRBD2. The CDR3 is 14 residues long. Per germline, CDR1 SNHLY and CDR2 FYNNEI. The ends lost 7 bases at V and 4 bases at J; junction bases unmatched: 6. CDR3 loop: CASKRGLLTGELFF. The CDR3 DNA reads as TGTGCCAGCAAGCGGGGACTTCTCACCGGGGAGCTGTTTTTT.

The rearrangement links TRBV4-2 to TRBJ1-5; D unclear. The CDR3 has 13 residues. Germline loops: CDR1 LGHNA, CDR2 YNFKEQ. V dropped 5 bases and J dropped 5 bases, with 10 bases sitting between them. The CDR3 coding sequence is TGTGCCAGCAGCTTGTTTAGGGATCAGCCCCAGCATTTT. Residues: CASSLFRDQPQHF.

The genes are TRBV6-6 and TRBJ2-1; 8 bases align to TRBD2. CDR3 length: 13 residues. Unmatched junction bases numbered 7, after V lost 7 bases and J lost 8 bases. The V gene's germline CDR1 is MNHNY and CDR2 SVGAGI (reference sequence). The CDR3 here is CASTEREWHEQFF. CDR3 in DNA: TGTGCCAGCACGGAGCGGGAGTGGCATGAGCAGTTCTTC.

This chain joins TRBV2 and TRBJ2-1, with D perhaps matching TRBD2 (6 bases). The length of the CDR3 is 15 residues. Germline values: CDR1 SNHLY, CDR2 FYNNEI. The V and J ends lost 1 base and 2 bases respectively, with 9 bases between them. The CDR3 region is CASSEEGGPYNEQFF. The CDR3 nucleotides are TGTGCCAGCAGTGAAGAGGGAGGCCCCTACAATGAGCAGTTCTTC.

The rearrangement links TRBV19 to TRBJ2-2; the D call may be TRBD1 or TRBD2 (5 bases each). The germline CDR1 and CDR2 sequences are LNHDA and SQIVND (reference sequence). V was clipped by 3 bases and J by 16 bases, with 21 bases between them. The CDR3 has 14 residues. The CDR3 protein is CASSIDDPGRGQFF. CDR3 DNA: TGTGCCAGTAGTATCGATGATCCAGGGCGAGGGCAGTTTTTT. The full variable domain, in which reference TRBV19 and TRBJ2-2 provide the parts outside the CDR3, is DGGITQSPKYLFRKEGQNVTLSCEQNLNHDAMYWYRQDPGQGLRLIYYSQIVNDFQKGDIAEGYSVSREKKESFPLTVTSAQKNPTAFYLCASSIDDPGRGQFFGEGSRLTVL.

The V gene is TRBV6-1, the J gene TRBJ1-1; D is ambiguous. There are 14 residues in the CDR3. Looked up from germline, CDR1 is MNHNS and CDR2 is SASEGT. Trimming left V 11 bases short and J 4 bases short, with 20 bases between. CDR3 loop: CAAQAPSGSTEAFF. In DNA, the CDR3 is TGTGCCGCCCAAGCGCCTAGTGGGAGCACTGAAGCTTTCTTT.

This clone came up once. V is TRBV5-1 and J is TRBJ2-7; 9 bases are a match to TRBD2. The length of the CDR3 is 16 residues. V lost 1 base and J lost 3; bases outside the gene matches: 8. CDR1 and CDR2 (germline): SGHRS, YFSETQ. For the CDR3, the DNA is TGCGCCAGCAGCTTGTATAGTCTAGCGGGACGCTACGAGCAGTACTTC. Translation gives CASSLYSLAGRYEQYF.